These 5 T cell receptor beta chains share one sample of origin, sequenced in a study of CD8+CD57+ T cells in acquired aplastic anemia. Sequenced patients had shown CD8+CD57+ cell expansion by flow cytometry. Both TCR beta VDJ combination and CDR3 sequence profiling were carried out. Genomic DNA was the template for this profiling. TCRdb re-called the reads through MiXCR, storing one row per CDR3 protein. The sample lists approximately 180,000 distinct CDR3 sequences, roughly 60% occurring once. The sample taken for sequencing was sorted CD4+, CD8+, or CD8+CD57+ T cells (not recorded which) from PBMCs. The receptors stem from a human donor with aplastic anemia.

This chain uses TRBV6-5 with TRBJ1-5, with no clear D. Between the trimmed V and J ends, which lost 5 bases and 0 bases, there was a span of 14 bases. Germline CDR1 reads MNHEY; CDR2 reads SVGAGI. The length of the CDR3 is 16 residues. The chain's CDR3 is CASSEDTLYSNQPQHF. DNA of the CDR3: TGTGCCAGCAGTGAAGACACACTGTATAGCAATCAGCCCCAGCATTTT.

This clonotype occurred many times. The V call is TRBV7-9, the J call TRBJ1-2; possibly TRBD1 for D (6 bases). V was trimmed by 11 bases and J by 2 bases, leaving 18 bases between them. Germline values: CDR1 SEHNR, CDR2 FQNEAQ (reference sequence). CDR3 size: 14 residues. CDR3 residues: CAGTWGDLNYGYTF. The CDR3 DNA is TGTGCCGGGACATGGGGGGATCTAAACTATGGCTACACCTTC.

This clonotype has just a few counts. The chain combines TRBV6-5 with TRBJ1-1; possibly TRBD1 for D (5 bases). This CDR3 has 14 amino acids. V shed 2 bases and J shed 5 bases, with 12 bases lying between them. Germline CDR1 and CDR2: MNHEY and SVGAGI. DNA for the CDR3: TGTGCCAGCAGTTACCGGTGGCAGGGAACTGAAGCTTTCTTT. Its protein is CASSYRWQGTEAFF.

This clonotype was picked up a small number of times. The gene calls are TRBV7-8 and TRBJ2-1; 7 bases map to TRBD2. The CDR3 is 14 residues long. V was clipped by 1 base and J by 16 bases; unmatched bases: 13. Germline assignment: CDR1 SGHVS and CDR2 FQNEAQ. CDR3 bases: TGTGCCAGCAGCTTAGGGTCGGGACTAACTCTAAGTTTCTTC. It specifies CASSLGSGLTLSFF.

This clonotype was seen many times. V gene TRBV7-9 combines with J gene TRBJ2-1; D is uncertain. The germline V gene has CDR1 SEHNR and CDR2 FQNEAQ (reference sequence). This CDR3 has 13 amino acids. The V end lost 7 bases, the J end lost 5 bases, and 12 bases lay between the germline ends. In DNA, the CDR3 is TGTGCCAGCACCTCTCCCGGTAACAATGAGCAGTTCTTC. Its translation is CASTSPGNNEQFF.